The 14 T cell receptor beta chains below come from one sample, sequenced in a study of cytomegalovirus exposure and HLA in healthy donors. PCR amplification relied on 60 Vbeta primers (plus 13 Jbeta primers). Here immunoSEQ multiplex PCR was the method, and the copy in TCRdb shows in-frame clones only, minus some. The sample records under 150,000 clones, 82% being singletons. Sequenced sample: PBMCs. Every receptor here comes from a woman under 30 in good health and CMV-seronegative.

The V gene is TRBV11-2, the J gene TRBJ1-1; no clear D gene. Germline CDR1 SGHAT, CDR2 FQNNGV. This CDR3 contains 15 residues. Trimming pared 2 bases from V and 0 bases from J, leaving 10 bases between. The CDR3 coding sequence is TGTGCCAGCAGCTTACTAGACGAATTGAACACTGAAGCTTTCTTT. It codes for CASSLLDELNTEAFF.

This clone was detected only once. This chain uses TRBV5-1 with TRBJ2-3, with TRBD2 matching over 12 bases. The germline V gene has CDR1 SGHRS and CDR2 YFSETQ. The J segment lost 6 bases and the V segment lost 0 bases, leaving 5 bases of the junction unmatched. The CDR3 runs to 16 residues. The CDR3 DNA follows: TGCGCCAGCAGCTTGGGGACTAGCGGGACCGGGGATACGCAGTATTTT. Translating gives CASSLGTSGTGDTQYF.

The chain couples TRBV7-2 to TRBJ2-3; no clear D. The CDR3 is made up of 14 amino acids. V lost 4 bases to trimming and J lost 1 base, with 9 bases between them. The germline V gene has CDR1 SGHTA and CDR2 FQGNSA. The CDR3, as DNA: TGTGCCAGCAGCTCCCTCCGGGGCACAGATACGCAGTATTTT. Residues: CASSSLRGTDTQYF.

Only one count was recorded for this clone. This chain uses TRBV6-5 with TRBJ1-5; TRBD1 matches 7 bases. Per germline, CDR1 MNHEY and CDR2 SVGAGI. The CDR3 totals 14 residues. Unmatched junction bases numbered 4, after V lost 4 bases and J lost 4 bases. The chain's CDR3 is CASSSTGRNQPQHF. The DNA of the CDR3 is TGTGCCAGCAGTTCGACAGGGCGGAATCAGCCCCAGCATTTT.

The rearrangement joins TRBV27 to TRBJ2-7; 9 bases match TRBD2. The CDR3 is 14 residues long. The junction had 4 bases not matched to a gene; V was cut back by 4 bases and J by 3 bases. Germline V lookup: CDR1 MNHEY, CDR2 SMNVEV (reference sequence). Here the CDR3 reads CASSSREGRYEQYF. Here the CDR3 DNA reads TGTGCCAGCAGTTCGCGGGAGGGCCGCTACGAGCAGTACTTC.

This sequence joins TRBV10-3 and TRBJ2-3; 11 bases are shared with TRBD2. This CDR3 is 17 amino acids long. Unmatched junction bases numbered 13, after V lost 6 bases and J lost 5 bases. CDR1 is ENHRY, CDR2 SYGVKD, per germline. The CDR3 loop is CAIRAPTLAGEGDTQYF. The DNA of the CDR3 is TGTGCCATCAGGGCCCCCACACTAGCGGGAGAAGGAGATACGCAGTATTTT.

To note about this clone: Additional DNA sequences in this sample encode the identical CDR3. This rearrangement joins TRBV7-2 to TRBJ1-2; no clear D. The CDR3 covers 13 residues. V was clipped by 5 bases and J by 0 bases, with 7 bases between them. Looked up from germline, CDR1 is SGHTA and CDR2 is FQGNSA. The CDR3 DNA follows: TGTGCCAGCAGCCCCCAGACTAACTATGGCTACACCTTC. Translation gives CASSPQTNYGYTF.

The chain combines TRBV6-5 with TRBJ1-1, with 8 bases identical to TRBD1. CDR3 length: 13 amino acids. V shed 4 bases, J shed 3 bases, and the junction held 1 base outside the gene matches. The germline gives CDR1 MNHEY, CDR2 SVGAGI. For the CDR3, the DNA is TGTGCCAGCAGTTCGACAGGGGACACTGAAGCTTTCTTT. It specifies CASSSTGDTEAFF.

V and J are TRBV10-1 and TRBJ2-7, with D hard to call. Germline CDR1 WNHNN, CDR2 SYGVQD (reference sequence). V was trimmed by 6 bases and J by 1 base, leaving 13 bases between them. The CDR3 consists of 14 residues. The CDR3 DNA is TGCGCCAGCAGCCGGGTACCCATTTCCTACGAGCAGTACTTC. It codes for CASSRVPISYEQYF.

In DNA, the CDR3 is TGTGCCAGCAGCTTAACCTTGAGGGAAGGAGCTTTCTTT. The encoded protein is CASSLTLREGAFF. The genes are TRBV13 and TRBJ1-1; D ambiguous. CDR1 and CDR2 from the germline V gene are PRHDT and FYEKMQ (reference sequence). The V end was cut by 2 bases, the J end by 10 bases, with 14 bases between. This CDR3 is 13 amino acids long.

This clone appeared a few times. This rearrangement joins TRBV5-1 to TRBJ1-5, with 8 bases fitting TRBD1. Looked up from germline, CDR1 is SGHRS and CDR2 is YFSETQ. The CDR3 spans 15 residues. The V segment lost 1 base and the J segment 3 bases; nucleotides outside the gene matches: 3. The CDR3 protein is CASSLSGQDNQPQHF. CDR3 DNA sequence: TGCGCCAGCAGCTTGTCGGGACAGGACAATCAGCCCCAGCATTTT.

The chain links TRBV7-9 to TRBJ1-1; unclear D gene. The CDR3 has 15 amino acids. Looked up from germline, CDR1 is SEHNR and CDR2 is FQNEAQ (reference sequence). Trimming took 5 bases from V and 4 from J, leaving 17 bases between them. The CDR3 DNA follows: TGTGCCAGCAGCCCCGAAGGAGGGATGAGCACTGAAGCTTTCTTT. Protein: CASSPEGGMSTEAFF.

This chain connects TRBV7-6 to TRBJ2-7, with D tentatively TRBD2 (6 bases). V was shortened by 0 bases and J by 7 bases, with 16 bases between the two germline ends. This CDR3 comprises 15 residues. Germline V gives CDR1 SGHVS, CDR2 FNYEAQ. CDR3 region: CASSLAGLGAGEQYF. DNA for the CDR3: TGTGCCAGCAGCTTAGCGGGACTGGGTGCGGGGGAGCAGTACTTC. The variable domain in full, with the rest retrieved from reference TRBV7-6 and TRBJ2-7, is GAGVSQSPRYKVTKRGQDVALRCDPISGHVSLYWYRQALGQGPEFLTYFNYEAQQDKSGLPNDRFSAERPEGSISTLTIQRTEQRDSAMYRCASSLAGLGAGEQYFGPGTRLTVT.

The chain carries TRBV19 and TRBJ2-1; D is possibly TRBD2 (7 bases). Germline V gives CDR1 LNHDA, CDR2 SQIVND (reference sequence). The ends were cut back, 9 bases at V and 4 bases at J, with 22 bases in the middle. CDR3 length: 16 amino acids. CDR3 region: CASSLRGGGVYNEQFF. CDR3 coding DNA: TGTGCCAGCAGCCTAAGAGGAGGGGGGGTTTACAATGAGCAGTTCTTC.